The T cell receptor beta chain described here comes from a study of blood T cells in healthy people across ages (dated by TCRdb to between 2014 and 2017). A note on the overall study: In model experiments, roughly one uniquely barcoded TCR beta cDNA molecule per two T cells was captured by template switching. To track age-related changes in TCR beta repertoire diversity, the study relied on deep sequencing normalized with unique cDNA molecular identifiers. Four age groups were formed from the donors: young (average approximately 15 years), middle-aged (roughly 38), aged (62) and long-lived (more than 75). Donors of different ages were randomly distributed across sequencing lanes to avoid experimental bias. Two additional independent replicas of 1 million unique cDNA reads from the same blood draw were analyzed for two donors (one aged 18 to 30 and one aged 80 or older).

Cut back by 6 bases and 7 bases, the V and J ends lie 16 bases apart. As encoded in the germline V gene, CDR1 is MNHEY while CDR2 is SVGEGT. Measured from the cysteine to the phenylalanine, the CDR3 is 14 residues long. The CDR3 DNA has 42 bases and is translated from base 1. The donors were under 40 Caucasian individuals from Russia, aged about 6 to 95 years, who were systemically healthy. Approximately 9.3 milliliters of peripheral blood were drawn from each donor into EDTA-treated Vacutainer tubes. Ficoll-Paque density-gradient centrifugation was used to isolate PBMCs, with at least 6.5 million per sample. Total RNA was extracted from PBMCs with Trizol reagent, with at least 6 micrograms obtained per sample. Naive CD45RAhigh/CD27high T cell percentages were measured by flow cytometry on a PBMC aliquot from every donor. This clonotype was seen a handful of times. This receptor's antigen is unknown. No quality values exist for individual bases; no much larger clone is one base distant.

Library construction relied on 5' RACE. Data came from an Illumina HiSeq 2500. A second PCR of about 6 to 11 cycles was run with a J-beta primer mix and a sample-barcoded 5' primer. Each TCR beta cDNA molecule received a unique molecular identifier from a template-switch 5' adaptor carrying 12 random nucleotides. At least 2.5 million CDR3-containing paired-end reads were obtained from each sample. First-strand cDNA synthesis was performed from all RNA using the Mint cDNA synthesis kit, with priming by a TRBC-specific oligonucleotide. After uracil-DNA glycosylase treatment, a first 18-cycle PCR used universal primers M1SS and BC2_uni_R on all cDNA. As for the authors' bioinformatics: Normalization of each sample was performed by random selection of 1 million high-quality reads, each carrying a distinct molecular identifier. Instead of being binned into consensus sequences, reads with shared molecular identifiers were discarded. MiTCR, run with a Q25 quality threshold and the strictest error-elimination algorithm, handled CDR3 identification, clonotype clustering and error correction. A nonparametric unseen species model with Euler transformation was used to estimate lower-bound total TCR beta diversity. TCRdb ran its own pipeline on the public reads, namely fastp trimming at Q25 and MiXCR clone calling, and kept in-frame beta chains. A single entry per CDR3 protein holds the most common genes and DNA from its merged rows. The V and J calls and clone size are TCRdb's, not the authors'. This sample gives some 1.5 million distinct CDR3 sequences in total; over 25% of them show up just once. The top ten clonotypes cover around 7.7% of the sample.

Study-level results and caveats: Estimates of total diversity based on one million sequenced T cells were regarded as lower bounds and as underestimates. The long-lived group showed more naive CD4+ T cells, fewer expanded clones and increased TCR diversity than the aged group, suggesting age selection. Observed TCR beta diversity per million T cells fell roughly linearly with age, and a significant reduction was already apparent by age approximately 40. Observed TCR beta diversity correlated strongly with the percentage of naive T cells measured by flow cytometry. Because donor CMV infection status was unknown, age-related changes in expanded clonotypes were potentially confounded. Because profiling used bulk unsorted PBMCs, naive and antigen-experienced compartments could not be compared conclusively.

This chain joins TRBV6-2 or TRBV6-3 to TRBJ2-1, with the D call perhaps TRBD1 or TRBD2, as 5 bases match in each case. The sequenced sample was blood. The source is a woman aged 25 to 45 in good health. The nucleotide sequence is given as TGTGCCAGCAGGCGGTGGGGGAGCTCGAATGAGCAGTTCTTC. It encodes CASRRWGSSNEQFF.